This T cell receptor (beta chain) was profiled in a study of blood T cell repertoires in COVID-19. Study in general: Sample material is recorded as cDNA or gDNA derived from T cells, B-cell-depleted T cells, or PBMCs.

Measured with immunoSEQ multiplex PCR; TCRdb has only the in-frame clones, and not every one. The sample includes hundreds of thousands of clones, around 84% of them seen just once. The source of this sequence is a woman aged 80 or older with active or convalescent COVID-19. Source material: peripheral blood.

The CDR3 bases are TGTGCCTGGAGTGTAGGGGCGGGGGTCGGCTCTGGAAACACCATATATTTT. This encodes CAWSVGAGVGSGNTIYF. This chain links TRBV30 with TRBJ1-3, with D possibly matching TRBD1 (5 bases). V shed 0 bases and J shed 0 bases, with 15 bases lying between them. This CDR3 has 17 residues. Germline V gives CDR1 GTSNPN, CDR2 SVGIG (reference sequence).